These 5 T cell receptor beta chains were sequenced from one sample in a study of T-cell reconstitution after alpha-beta-depleted transplantation in children. Preparation of the TCRbeta library involved a method that used unique molecular identifiers. MiXCR was run by TCRdb on the PCR reads, yielding one entry per CDR3 protein. The sample has roughly 180,000 distinct CDR3 sequences; around 10% are singletons. Sequenced material: PBMCs, taken before TCRalphabeta/CD19-depleted stem cell transplant. Source of these receptors: a boy aged 2 to 10 with acute myeloid leukemia, due to receive a stem cell transplant.

This clonotype was seen at least ten times. The chain links TRBV20-1 to TRBJ1-6; TRBD1 is a possible D gene (5 bases). The V gene lost 0 bases and the J gene lost 0 bases, with 12 bases spanning the gap. The CDR3 has 17 residues. Germline CDR1 reads DFQATT; CDR2 reads SNEGSKA (reference sequence). The CDR3 bases are TGCAGTGCTAGAGATCCCGGGACTGACTCCTATAATTCACCCCTCCACTTT. It specifies CSARDPGTDSYNSPLHF.

This clonotype was detected ten times or more. The chain joins TRBV5-5 to TRBJ1-5; D unclear. Germline CDR1 reads SGHKS; CDR2 reads YYEKEE (reference sequence). V was pared by 1 base and J by 0 bases, with 8 bases between. This CDR3 has 15 amino acids. The CDR3 reads CASSLRTHSNQPQHF. As DNA, the CDR3 is TGTGCCAGCAGCTTGAGAACTCATAGCAATCAGCCCCAGCATTTT. Variable domain in full (rest from reference TRBV5-5 and TRBJ1-5): DAGVTQSPTHLIKTRGQQVTLRCSPISGHKSVSWYQQVLGQGPQFIFQYYEKEERGRGNFPDRFSARQFPNYSSELNVNALLLGDSALYLCASSLRTHSNQPQHFGDGTRLSIL.

This clonotype was picked up many times. V gene TRBV12-3 or TRBV12-4 combines with J gene TRBJ1-5; possible D gene TRBD1, 5 bases. The V and J ends lost 1 base and 5 bases respectively, with 6 bases between them. CDR3 length equals 13 residues. In nucleotides, the CDR3 is TGTGCCAGCAGTTTAGGAGGGGATCAGCCCCAGCATTTT. Protein: CASSLGGDQPQHF.

This clonotype was seen repeatedly, ten times or more. This chain links TRBV10-3 with TRBJ2-1, with D unresolved. V was cut by 0 bases and J by 9 bases, with 9 bases left in between. The CDR3 extends over 13 amino acids. In germline, CDR1 is ENHRY, CDR2 SYGVKD. Written as DNA, the CDR3 is TGTGCCATCAGTGAGTCCATGAACGGTGAGCAGTTCTTC. Protein: CAISESMNGEQFF.

This clonotype was observed at least ten times. The gene calls are TRBV2 and TRBJ2-7; 12 bases agree with TRBD1. Germline CDR1 is SNHLY and CDR2 is FYNNEI. The CDR3 is 20 residues long. The V and J ends lost 4 bases and 7 bases, in that order; junction bases with no gene match: 23. The CDR3 loop is CASSVSSGTGGYSGTGEQYF. CDR3 DNA sequence: TGTGCCAGCAGTGTATCCTCCGGGACAGGGGGCTATAGCGGGACGGGGGAGCAGTACTTC.